Described below is a single T cell receptor (beta chain) sequence and its context. V lost 4 bases and J lost 7, with 18 bases in between. The CDR3 totals 14 residues. Germline V gene data show CDR1 as SGHRS and CDR2 as YFSETQ. This specimen comes from a study of blood T cell repertoires in COVID-19. Study background: The origin of the acute and convalescent COVID-19 samples was the United States, Italy and Spain. T cells, B-cell-depleted T cells, or PBMCs supplied cDNA or gDNA.

TCRdb's copy holds only in-frame clones and misses some; the assay was immunoSEQ multiplex PCR. The sample lists 200,000 to 300,000 clones; 81% were seen once. The rearrangement links TRBV5-1 to TRBJ2-7; weak D call: TRBD2 (6 bases). The source of this sequence is a woman of 80 years or more with COVID-19, enrolled during active disease. Sequences were obtained from peripheral blood. The CDR3 sequence is CASSRDWGTIEQYF. DNA of the CDR3: TGCGCCAGCAGCCGGGACTGGGGAACGATAGAGCAGTACTTC.